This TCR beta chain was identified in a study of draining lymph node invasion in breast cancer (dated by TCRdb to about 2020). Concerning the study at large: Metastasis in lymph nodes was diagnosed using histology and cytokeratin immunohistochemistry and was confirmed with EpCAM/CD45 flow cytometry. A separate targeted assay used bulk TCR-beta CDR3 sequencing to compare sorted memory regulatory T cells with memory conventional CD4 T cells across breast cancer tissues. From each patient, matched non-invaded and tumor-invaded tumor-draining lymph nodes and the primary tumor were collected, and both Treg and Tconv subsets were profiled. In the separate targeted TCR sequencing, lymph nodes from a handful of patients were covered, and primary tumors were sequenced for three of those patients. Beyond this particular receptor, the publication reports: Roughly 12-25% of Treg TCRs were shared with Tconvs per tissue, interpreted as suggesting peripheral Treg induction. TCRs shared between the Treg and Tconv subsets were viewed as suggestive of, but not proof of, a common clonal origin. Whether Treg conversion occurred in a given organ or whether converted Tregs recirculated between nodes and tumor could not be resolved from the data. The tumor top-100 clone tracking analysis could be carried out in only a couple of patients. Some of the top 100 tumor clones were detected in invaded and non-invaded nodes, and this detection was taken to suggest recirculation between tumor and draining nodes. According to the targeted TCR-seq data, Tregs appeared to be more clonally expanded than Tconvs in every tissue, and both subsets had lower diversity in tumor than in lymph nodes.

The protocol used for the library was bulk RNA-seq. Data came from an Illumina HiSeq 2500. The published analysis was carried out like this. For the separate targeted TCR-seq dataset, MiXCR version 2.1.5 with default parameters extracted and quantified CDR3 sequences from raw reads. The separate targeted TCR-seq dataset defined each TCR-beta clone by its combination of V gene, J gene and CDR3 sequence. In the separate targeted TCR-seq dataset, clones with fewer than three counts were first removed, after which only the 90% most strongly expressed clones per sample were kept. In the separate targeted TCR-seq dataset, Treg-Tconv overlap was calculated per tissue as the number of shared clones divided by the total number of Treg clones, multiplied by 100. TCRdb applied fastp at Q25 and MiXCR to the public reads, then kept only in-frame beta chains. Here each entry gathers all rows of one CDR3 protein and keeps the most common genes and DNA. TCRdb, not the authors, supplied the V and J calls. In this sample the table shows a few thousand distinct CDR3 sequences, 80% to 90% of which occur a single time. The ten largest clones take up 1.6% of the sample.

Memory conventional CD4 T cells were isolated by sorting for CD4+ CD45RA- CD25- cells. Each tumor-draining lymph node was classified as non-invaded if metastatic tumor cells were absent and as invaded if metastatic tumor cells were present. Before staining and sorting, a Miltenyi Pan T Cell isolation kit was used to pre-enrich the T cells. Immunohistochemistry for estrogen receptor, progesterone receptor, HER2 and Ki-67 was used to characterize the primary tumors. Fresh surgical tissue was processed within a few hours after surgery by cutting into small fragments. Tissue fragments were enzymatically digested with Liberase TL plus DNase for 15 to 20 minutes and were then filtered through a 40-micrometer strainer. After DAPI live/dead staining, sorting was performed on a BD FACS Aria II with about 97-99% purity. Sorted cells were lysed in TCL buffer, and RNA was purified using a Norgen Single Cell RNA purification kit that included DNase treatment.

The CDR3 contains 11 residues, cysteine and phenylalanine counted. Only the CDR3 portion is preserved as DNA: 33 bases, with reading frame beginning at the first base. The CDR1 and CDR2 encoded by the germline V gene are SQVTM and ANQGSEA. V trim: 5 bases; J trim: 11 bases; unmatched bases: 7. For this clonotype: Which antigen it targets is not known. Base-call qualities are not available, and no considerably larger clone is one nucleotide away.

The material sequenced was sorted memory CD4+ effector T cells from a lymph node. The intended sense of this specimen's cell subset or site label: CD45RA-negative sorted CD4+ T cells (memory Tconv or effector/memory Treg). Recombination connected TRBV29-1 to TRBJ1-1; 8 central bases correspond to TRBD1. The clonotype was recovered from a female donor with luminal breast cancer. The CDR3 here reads CSVWGQAGAFF. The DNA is TGCAGCGTTTGGGGACAGGCTGGGGCTTTCTTT.